Following are 25 T cell receptor beta chains from one sample sequenced in a study of shared clonotypes between healthy human individuals. Profiled with immunoSEQ multiplex PCR; TCRdb holds only in-frame clones, not every one. The sample lists some 630,000 clones, about 78% seen once, with around 2% in the top ten. The material sequenced was memory CD4+ T cells sorted from blood. Regarding subset: CD45RA-negative fraction. All receptors derive from a woman younger than 45 in good health.

The chain couples TRBV27 to TRBJ2-1, with 12 nucleotides matching TRBD2. Trimming took 5 bases from V and 3 from J; bases not matched to a gene: 5. Germline CDR1 is MNHEY and CDR2 is SMNVEV (reference sequence). The CDR3 length is 16 residues. CDR3 nucleotide sequence: TGTGCCAGCAGTCCCAAGACTAGCGGGAGCTACAATGAGCAGTTCTTC. Amino acid sequence: CASSPKTSGSYNEQFF.

CDR3 sequence: CASSSSTGGLTEAFF. In DNA, the CDR3 is TGTGCCAGCAGCTCTTCCACAGGGGGTCTCACTGAAGCTTTCTTT. This sequence joins TRBV7-9 and TRBJ1-1, with 8 bases that match TRBD1. V was pared by 4 bases and J by 4 bases, with 8 bases of the junction left unmatched. This CDR3 is 15 amino acids long. Per the germline V gene, CDR1 is SEHNR and CDR2 is FQNEAQ (reference sequence).

The genes are TRBV7-2 and TRBJ2-1; 13 nucleotides match TRBD2. With 6 bases clipped from V and 3 bases from J, the junction kept 2 bases outside the gene matches. This CDR3 region has 15 residues. Germline CDR1 is SGHTA and CDR2 is FQGNSA. The CDR3 DNA is TGTGCCAGCAGAGGACTAGCGGGAGTCTACAATGAGCAGTTCTTC. This sequence encodes CASRGLAGVYNEQFF. The complete variable domain, with remaining parts taken from reference TRBV7-2 and TRBJ2-1, reads GAGVSQSPSNKVTEKGKDVELRCDPISGHTALYWYRQSLGQGLEFLIYFQGNSAPDKSGLPSDRFSAERTGGSVSTLTIQRTQQEDSAVYLCASRGLAGVYNEQFFGPGTRLTVL.

This chain links TRBV19 with TRBJ1-1, with a possible D match to TRBD1 (5 bases). Germline lookup yields CDR1 LNHDA and CDR2 SQIVND (reference sequence). The V gene lost 9 bases and the J gene lost 5 bases, with 13 bases spanning the gap. The CDR3 has 12 amino acids. In nucleotides, the CDR3 is TGTGCCAGCAGTTTCGGGGGAACTGAAGCTTTCTTT. Protein sequence: CASSFGGTEAFF.

The J gene is TRBJ2-1, the V gene TRBV30, with 11 bases lining up with TRBD2. The junction had 9 bases not matched to a gene; V was cut back by 7 bases and J by 7 bases. The V gene's germline CDR1 is GTSNPN and CDR2 SVGIG (reference sequence). The CDR3 contains 14 residues. In DNA, the CDR3 is TGTGCCTCCCCAGGCACTAGCGGGAGAAATGAGCAGTTCTTC. Its protein product is CASPGTSGRNEQFF.

CDR3 DNA: TGTGCCAGTAGACTACTAGCGGAGACTGGGTATGAGCAGTTCTTC. Protein product: CASRLLAETGYEQFF. This chain joins TRBV19 and TRBJ2-1, with 8 bases lining up with TRBD2. From germline, CDR1 is LNHDA and CDR2 SQIVND (reference sequence). V lost 6 bases to trimming and J lost 8 bases; unmatched junction nucleotides: 12. The CDR3 length is 15 residues.

The V gene is TRBV5-1, the J gene TRBJ2-1, with TRBD2 identical over 8 bases. V shed 5 bases, J shed 6 bases, and the junction held 7 bases outside the gene matches. CDR3 size: 14 residues. The germline CDR1 and CDR2 sequences are SGHRS and YFSETQ. The CDR3: CASRAGVSSNEQFF. DNA of the CDR3: TGCGCCAGCAGAGCGGGAGTATCATCCAATGAGCAGTTCTTC. The full variable domain, with the rest looked up from reference TRBV5-1 and TRBJ2-1, is KAGVTQTPRYLIKTRGQQVTLSCSPISGHRSVSWYQQTPGQGLQFLFEYFSETQRNKGNFPGRFSGRQFSNSRSEMNVSTLELGDSALYLCASRAGVSSNEQFFGPGTRLTVL.

The chain links TRBV4-2 to TRBJ2-7, with 8 bases matching TRBD2. Trimming cost V 0 bases and J 1 base; bases outside gene matches: 5. The length of the CDR3 is 16 residues. Germline CDR1 and CDR2: LGHNA and YNFKEQ. CDR3 DNA sequence: TGTGCCAGCAGCCAAGATTTAACTAGCGGTTCCTACGAGCAGTACTTC. It encodes CASSQDLTSGSYEQYF.

This clone was detected ten times or more. V usage is TRBV2 and J usage is TRBJ2-3; 9 bases are a match to TRBD2. V dropped 8 bases and J dropped 5; count of bases not matched to a gene: 11. The length of the CDR3 is 15 residues. Germline values: CDR1 SNHLY, CDR2 FYNNEI. CDR3 DNA: TGTGCCAGCGATGGGGTGGGACTAGCAGGAGATACGCAGTATTTT. It specifies CASDGVGLAGDTQYF.

This sequence joins TRBV27 and TRBJ2-6; 9 bases map to TRBD1. CDR3 length: 19 residues. Germline CDR1 and CDR2: MNHEY and SMNVEV (reference sequence). V shed 5 bases, J shed 2 bases, and the junction held 13 bases outside the gene matches. The CDR3: CASSIRPGTGTAGANVLTF. In nucleotides, the CDR3 is TGTGCCAGCAGTATAAGACCGGGGACAGGGACGGCTGGGGCCAACGTCCTGACTTTC.

The chain has TRBV6-4 and TRBJ2-2; 9 bases are shared with TRBD1. Trimming at V came to 6 bases and at J to 5 bases, leaving 4 bases not matched to a gene. The CDR3 runs 14 residues. Germline CDR1 reads MRHNA; CDR2 reads SNTAGT. DNA of the CDR3: TGTGCCAGCAGAAGACAGGGGGGGACCGGGGAGCTGTTTTTT. Translating it yields CASRRQGGTGELFF.

The genes are TRBV2 and TRBJ1-2; unclear D gene. The germline CDR1 and CDR2 sequences are SNHLY and FYNNEI. Trimming took off 0 bases at V and 4 bases at J, with 15 bases between the two ends. The CDR3 is made up of 16 amino acids. CDR3 DNA sequence: TGTGCCAGCAGTGAAGCGCGGTATCAATTAGGCTATGGCTACACCTTC. Protein: CASSEARYQLGYGYTF.

The chain links TRBV4-1 to TRBJ2-7, with D tentatively TRBD1 (7 bases). V was clipped by 5 bases and J by 2 bases, with 22 bases between them. CDR1 is MGHRA and CDR2 is YSYEKL in the germline V gene. The CDR3 totals 17 residues. As DNA, the CDR3 is TGCGCCAGCAGCGCCCCAGCAGGGGGGTCCTTTCCCTACGAGCAGTACTTC. It is translated as CASSAPAGGSFPYEQYF.

This clone was detected a few times. The chain combines TRBV4-2 with TRBJ2-7; D may be TRBD2 (5 bases). The germline V gene encodes CDR1 LGHNA and CDR2 YNFKEQ. The CDR3 is 13 residues long. Trimming stripped 2 bases from V and 4 bases from J, with 9 bases between. The CDR3 nucleotides read TGTGCCAGCAGCCAAACTAGGTCTTACGAGCAGTACTTC. As protein: CASSQTRSYEQYF.

The V gene is TRBV25-1, the J gene TRBJ2-1; 9 nucleotides match TRBD1. V shed 4 bases and J 5 bases; nucleotides not matched to a gene: 9. This CDR3 is built from 16 residues. Germline CDR1 MGHDK, CDR2 SYGVNS. The CDR3 here is CASSALGTGRHNEQFF. CDR3 coding DNA: TGTGCCAGCAGTGCCCTGGGGACAGGGCGACACAATGAGCAGTTCTTC.

The gene calls are TRBV5-1 and TRBJ2-5; the match to TRBD2 covers 10 bases. V lost 1 base to trimming and J lost 2 bases; unmatched junction nucleotides: 5. This CDR3 is 16 amino acids long. Germline CDR1 is SGHRS and CDR2 is YFSETQ. CDR3 amino acids: CASSLLTSGIQETQYF. The CDR3 coding sequence is TGCGCCAGCAGCTTGTTAACTAGCGGGATTCAAGAGACCCAGTACTTC.

The CDR3 nucleotides are TGTGCCAGTAGTCCCCTCAGCCCGGCTGAAGCTTTCTTT. Residues: CASSPLSPAEAFF. The genes are TRBV19 and TRBJ1-1; D not resolved. CDR3 length: 13 amino acids. Looked up from germline, CDR1 is LNHDA and CDR2 is SQIVND (reference sequence). The V and J ends lost 5 bases and 6 bases respectively, with 13 bases between them.

The chain couples TRBV5-3 to TRBJ1-5, with a tentative D call TRBD1 (5 bases). TRBV5-3 is designated an ORF whose function remains uncertain. The ends were cut back, 1 base at V and 0 bases at J, with 8 bases in the middle. The CDR3 has 15 residues. DNA for the CDR3: TGTGCCAGAAGCTTGACAGGTACTAGCAATCAGCCCCAGCATTTT. Its protein is CARSLTGTSNQPQHF.

The chain couples TRBV30 to TRBJ2-7; the D gene is possibly TRBD1 (6 bases). Germline CDR1 GTSNPN, CDR2 SVGIG (reference sequence). Trimming left V 5 bases short and J 5 bases short, with 13 bases between. The CDR3 contains 12 residues. CDR3 DNA: TGTGCCTGGGGAATTCAGGGGAACGAGCAGTACTTC. Its translation is CAWGIQGNEQYF.

This chain uses TRBV2 with TRBJ2-3; the match to TRBD2 covers 7 bases. CDR3 length: 17 amino acids. Germline V CDR1 and CDR2: SNHLY, FYNNEI. V was clipped by 2 bases and J by 0 bases; unmatched bases: 8. The DNA for the CDR3 is TGTGCCAGCAGTGAACTGGGGCTAGCGGCTAGCACAGATACGCAGTATTTT. It is translated as CASSELGLAASTDTQYF. The whole variable domain, filled in from reference TRBV2 and TRBJ2-3, reads EPEVTQTPSHQVTQMGQEVILRCVPISNHLYFYWYRQILGQKVEFLVSFYNNEISEKSEIFDDQFSVERPDGSNFTLKIRSTKLEDSAMYFCASSELGLAASTDTQYFGPGTRLTVL.

The chain links TRBV18 to TRBJ2-7; TRBD1 might be the D (6 bases). The CDR3 is made up of 13 amino acids. The V end was cut by 5 bases, the J end by 2 bases, with 10 bases between. In germline, CDR1 is KGHSH, CDR2 LQKENI. CDR3 loop: CASSSGVTYEQYF. The CDR3, as DNA: TGTGCCAGCTCATCAGGGGTTACCTACGAGCAGTACTTC.

CDR3: CASSERSGNTIYF. DNA of the CDR3: TGTGCCAGTAGTGAACGTTCTGGAAACACCATATATTTT. This chain links TRBV19 with TRBJ1-3; unclear D gene. Trimming took off 5 bases at V and 1 base at J, with 6 bases between the two ends. The CDR3 contains 13 residues. Germline V lookup: CDR1 LNHDA, CDR2 SQIVND (reference sequence). Together with reference TRBV19 and TRBJ1-3, the CDR3 gives the full variable domain: DGGITQSPKYLFRKEGQNVTLSCEQNLNHDAMYWYRQDPGQGLRLIYYSQIVNDFQKGDIAEGYSVSREKKESFPLTVTSAQKNPTAFYLCASSERSGNTIYFGEGSWLTVV.

In this sample, this clone turned up a few times. The chain couples TRBV14 to TRBJ1-2; D uncertain. V was pared by 4 bases and J by 4 bases, with 10 bases between. Germline CDR1 SGHDN, CDR2 FVKESK. This CDR3 has 13 amino acids. CDR3 sequence: CASSRRAGYGYTF. As DNA, the CDR3 is TGTGCCAGCAGCCGCCGGGCGGGCTATGGCTACACCTTC.

This clone showed up just a few times. Other DNA sequences of this sample code for an identical CDR3. This chain uses TRBV5-1 with TRBJ1-3; D unresolved. Trimming took 4 bases from V and 2 from J, leaving 10 bases between them. The CDR3 loop spans 14 amino acids. Germline CDR1 and CDR2: SGHRS and YFSETQ. DNA for the CDR3: TGCGCCAGCAGCACCGGAACGGCTGGAAACACCATATATTTT. Encoded protein: CASSTGTAGNTIYF.

J is TRBJ1-6 and V is TRBV2; 7 bases fit TRBD1. CDR3 length: 18 amino acids. V lost 3 bases and J lost 7; bases outside the gene matches: 15. Germline V gene lookup returns CDR1 SNHLY and CDR2 FYNNEI. The CDR3 region is CASSEFLGQARKNSPLHF. The CDR3, as DNA: TGTGCCAGCAGTGAGTTCCTTGGACAGGCTAGGAAAAATTCACCCCTCCACTTT.